This T cell receptor (beta chain) comes out of a study of T cells in localized non-small cell lung cancer (TCRdb year 2020). In the study overall: The study analyzed T cell repertoires of 200 to 300 early-stage NSCLC patients, comparing tumors and uninvolved tumor-adjacent lungs. All 220 or so NSCLC patients in the cohort were treatment-naive and had localized lung tumors that were resected. NSCLC patients had a mean age of approximately 66 years, and 129 were male and about a hundred female. Overall study outcomes, separate from this receptor: The highest T cell clonality was observed in uninvolved tumor-adjacent lung, where clonality exceeded that of tumor, suggesting that antigenic responses were more focused in uninvolved tumor-adjacent lung. Multi-region tumor sequencing was not performed, so intratumor heterogeneity could not be excluded. Longer overall survival was associated with higher T cell density in blood, whereas shorter survival was associated with higher clonality in adjacent lung. Of the top 100 tumor clones, a median of 57 were detected in paired uninvolved adjacent lung; under 35 were also among that lung's top 100. Because the study design was exploratory, TCR variables were selected using unadjusted p-values without false-discovery rate correction.

Uninvolved adjacent lung was taken at least 2 cm from the tumor margin and confirmed free of atypia by two independent pathologists. At diagnosis, tumor, uninvolved tumor-adjacent lung and peripheral blood were collected and then preserved as a mix of FFPE and fresh-frozen material. According to the germline V gene, CDR1 reads SGHNT and CDR2 reads YENEEA. The CDR3 runs 15 residues from the cysteine to the phenylalanine. Left in the record is the CDR3 DNA by itself, 45 bases read in frame from the first base. The junction carries 12 bases between V and J, which are trimmed by 0 bases and 4 bases respectively. This clone was counted only a few times. Its antigen has not been determined. Base qualities are missing; no much larger clone stands one base away. TCR beta CDR3 regions were sequenced from DNA using the immunoSEQ Assay. The study's processing was this. To compute T cell density, TCR beta template counts were normalized to usable DNA, which was estimated by amplifying housekeeping genes. Richness was estimated with the preseqR package, extrapolating to 400,000 templates for PBMC samples and 120,000 templates for tissue samples. Clonality was calculated as one minus Pielou's evenness. Tissue-enriched TCRs were identified through differential abundance testing performed on productive amino-acid clonotypes, with a minimum total count of 5 and an alpha of 0.1. The Jaccard Index and the Morisita Overlap Index were used to measure how much the repertoires overlapped between compartments. GLIPH grouped TCR beta CDR3s together with public tetramer-defined viral CDR3s, and a viral motif had to include at least three viral sequences and show V-gene enrichment. In its TCRdb copy, this immuneACCESS table keeps in-frame sequences only and misses some clones. Where compared with another copy, unresolved V genes explain less than half of these, and the others have no known cause. V, J and clone size reflect that table, while D and trimming were determined from the DNA. Here the sample has some 2,000 clones; 20% to 25% occur a single time. The top ten hold 11% to 15% of the sample.

The sequence derives from a male donor aged 60 or over with stage I lung adenocarcinoma. The starting material was normal lung tissue next to the tumor, obtained before any cancer treatment. The sequence joins TRBV11-3 to TRBJ2-5; the D call could be TRBD1 or TRBD2, with each sharing 5 bases. The base sequence is TGTGCCAGCAGCTTAGAAGGGACCCCCGGAGAGACCCAGTACTTC. Protein translation: CASSLEGTPGETQYF. Extended through the reference TRBV11-3 and TRBJ2-5 proteins, this CDR3 yields the full variable domain: EAGVVQSPRYKIIEKKQPVAFWCNPISGHNTLYWYLQNLGQGPELLIRYENEEAVDDSQLPKDRFSAERLKGVDSTLKIQPAELGDSAVYLCASSLEGTPGETQYFGPGTRLLVL.